This TCR beta chain was sequenced in a study of cytomegalovirus exposure and HLA in healthy donors. Each donor's status was that of a healthy bone marrow donor. It was with 60 Vbeta and 13 Jbeta primers that the PCR ran. Assay: immunoSEQ multiplex PCR; the TCRdb copy retains only in-frame clones and omits some. The sample carries fewer than 150,000 clones, roughly three quarters recorded once. The source of this sequence is a male donor in good health and CMV-seronegative. Source material: PBMCs.

This CDR3 reads CASSSDRFEAFF. The CDR3 nucleotides are TGCGCCAGCAGCTCGGACAGGTTTGAAGCTTTCTTT. The rearrangement links TRBV5-1 to TRBJ1-1, with 7 bases matching TRBD1. CDR1 and CDR2 from the germline V gene are SGHRS and YFSETQ. The length of the CDR3 is 12 residues. J lost 7 bases, V lost 3 bases, and 3 bases had no gene match.